The 25 T cell receptor beta chains presented below share a single source sample, sequenced in a study of control samples from healthy donors and cancer patients. Sequenced by immunoSEQ multiplex PCR; TCRdb stores in-frame clones only, minus some. The data show roughly 130,000 clones, with more than 80% seen just once and over 2% held by the top ten. What was sequenced was blood. The receptors derive from a man aged 18 to 35 in good health.

V usage is TRBV11-3 and J usage is TRBJ2-4; 8 bases are shared with TRBD2. Losses at the gene ends were 1 base for V and 7 bases for J; bases not matched to a gene: 6. This CDR3 is built from 15 residues. Per germline, CDR1 SGHNT and CDR2 YENEEA. The CDR3 region is CASSLGASGLNIQYF. The CDR3 nucleotides read TGTGCCAGCAGCTTAGGCGCTAGCGGGTTGAACATTCAGTACTTC.

The J gene is TRBJ2-1, the V gene TRBV19; no clear D gene. Trimming cost V 4 bases and J 2 bases, with 6 bases left between them. CDR1 is LNHDA and CDR2 is SQIVND in the germline V gene (reference sequence). The CDR3 is 13 amino acids. The CDR3 is CASSTLTYNEQFF. The CDR3 nucleotides read TGTGCCAGTAGTACACTCACCTACAATGAGCAGTTCTTC.

The chain combines TRBV29-1 with TRBJ1-1; D call uncertain. This CDR3 is built from 15 residues. The germline V and J ends were trimmed by 0 bases and 0 bases, with 11 bases remaining between them. Germline CDR1 SQVTM, CDR2 ANQGSEA. The CDR3 loop reads CSVEDNGKLNTEAFF. The CDR3 region has the DNA TGCAGCGTTGAAGATAACGGCAAACTGAACACTGAAGCTTTCTTT.

In DNA, the CDR3 is TGTGCCAGCAGTAACAATGAGCAGTTCTTC. It encodes CASSNNEQFF. The rearrangement links TRBV28 to TRBJ2-1, with no clear D. Germline-derived CDR1 and CDR2 are MDHEN and SYDVKM. The CDR3 spans 10 residues. V was trimmed by 5 bases and J by 5 bases, leaving 1 base between them.

This clone was seen only once. The chain recombines TRBV10-1 with TRBJ1-1, with TRBD1 as a possible D gene (5 bases). This CDR3 comprises 14 residues. Germline CDR1 reads WNHNN; CDR2 reads SYGVQD (reference sequence). Trimming pared 3 bases from V and 0 bases from J, leaving 8 bases between. The CDR3 loop reads CASSDGGMNTEAFF. The CDR3 nucleotides are TGCGCCAGCAGTGACGGGGGGATGAACACTGAAGCTTTCTTT.

The chain is built from TRBV2 and TRBJ1-2; TRBD1 matches at 9 bases. V gave up 1 base and J gave up 4 bases; unmatched junction bases: 4. Per the germline V gene, CDR1 is SNHLY and CDR2 is FYNNEI. The CDR3 covers 15 residues. CDR3 in DNA: TGTGCCAGCAGTGAAGAGCCGACAGGGGGCTATGGCTACACCTTC. Residues: CASSEEPTGGYGYTF.

This chain links TRBV7-2 with TRBJ2-2, with D perhaps matching TRBD2 (6 bases). The CDR3 totals 16 residues. The V gene lost 5 bases and the J gene lost 0 bases, with 13 bases spanning the gap. The germline V gene encodes CDR1 SGHTA and CDR2 FQGNSA. The CDR3 DNA sequence: TGTGCCAGCAGCCCCCGGGCGGGAACGAACACCGGGGAGCTGTTTTTT. This codes for CASSPRAGTNTGELFF.

The V call is TRBV18, the J call TRBJ1-5, with D tentatively TRBD1 (6 bases). The CDR3 loop spans 15 amino acids. V was pared by 3 bases and J by 4 bases, with 13 bases between. Germline CDR1 reads KGHSH; CDR2 reads LQKENI. The CDR3 spells CASSPTVGTNQPQHF. In DNA, the CDR3 is TGTGCCAGCTCACCCACAGTGGGGACAAATCAGCCCCAGCATTTT.

The J gene is TRBJ1-6, the V gene TRBV18; a possible D gene is TRBD1 (6 bases). The CDR3 contains 16 residues. Germline CDR1 reads KGHSH; CDR2 reads LQKENI. V lost 4 bases and J 0 bases, leaving 10 bases between the germline ends. Here the CDR3 DNA reads TGTGCCAGCTCACGGGACACCCTCTCCTATAATTCACCCCTCCACTTT. Its translation is CASSRDTLSYNSPLHF.

This chain joins TRBV2 and TRBJ1-2; 7 bases are a match to TRBD1. Germline assignment: CDR1 SNHLY and CDR2 FYNNEI. Trimming cost V 7 bases and J 8 bases; bases outside gene matches: 10. The CDR3 is 13 amino acids. CDR3 coding DNA: TGTGCCAGCAAAGGGACAGCGCTTCTCGGCTACACCTTC. Protein: CASKGTALLGYTF. Combining the CDR3 with reference TRBV2 and TRBJ1-2 gives the whole variable domain EPEVTQTPSHQVTQMGQEVILRCVPISNHLYFYWYRQILGQKVEFLVSFYNNEISEKSEIFDDQFSVERPDGSNFTLKIRSTKLEDSAMYFCASKGTALLGYTFGSGTRLTVV.

The chain is built from TRBV3-1 (or the pseudogene TRBV3-2) and TRBJ1-3; TRBD1 might be the D (5 bases). Trimming pared 0 bases from V and 3 bases from J, leaving 12 bases between. CDR3 size: 16 residues. Germline values: CDR1 LGHDT, CDR2 YNNKEL (reference sequence). In DNA form, the CDR3 reads TGTGCCAGCAGCCAAGACTGGGGGATTAGTGGAAACACCATATATTTT. Its translation is CASSQDWGISGNTIYF.

In nucleotides, the CDR3 is TGTGCCAGCAGTTACTCCCCGGGCCGAGGAGGCTACACCTTC. Protein sequence: CASSYSPGRGGYTF. The V gene is TRBV6-5, the J gene TRBJ1-2; D gene uncertain. Germline V gene sequence: CDR1 MNHEY, CDR2 SVGAGI. The CDR3 spans 14 residues. Trimming took off 0 bases at V and 8 bases at J, with 13 bases between the two ends.

The V gene is TRBV19, the J gene TRBJ1-4; D remains unclear. Trimming removed 6 bases at V and 0 bases at J, with 14 bases between. Per germline, CDR1 LNHDA and CDR2 SQIVND (reference sequence). The CDR3 length is 16 residues. Here the CDR3 reads CASSQTGRATNEKLFF. Here the CDR3 DNA reads TGTGCCAGTAGCCAAACCGGGCGAGCAACTAATGAAAAACTGTTTTTT. Full variable domain (remainder filled in from reference TRBV19 and TRBJ1-4): DGGITQSPKYLFRKEGQNVTLSCEQNLNHDAMYWYRQDPGQGLRLIYYSQIVNDFQKGDIAEGYSVSREKKESFPLTVTSAQKNPTAFYLCASSQTGRATNEKLFFGSGTQLSVL.

The chain is built from TRBV18 and TRBJ2-5; 10 nucleotides match TRBD1. CDR3 length: 15 residues. Germline trimming cut 3 bases from V and 3 bases from J; bases unmatched to any gene: 4. CDR1 is KGHSH, CDR2 LQKENI, per germline. Here the CDR3 reads CASSPPGQGEETQYF. The CDR3 bases are TGTGCCAGCTCACCCCCAGGACAGGGGGAAGAGACCCAGTACTTC.

The V gene is TRBV2, the J gene TRBJ2-1; D unclear. Trimming left V 6 bases short and J 7 bases short, with 10 bases between. The CDR3 loop spans 12 amino acids. CDR1 SNHLY and CDR2 FYNNEI come from the germline V gene. CDR3 sequence (DNA): TGTGCCAGCAGACCTATAGGAAATGAGCAGTTCTTC. It encodes CASRPIGNEQFF.

The table lists this clone with a count of one. The rearrangement uses TRBV4-2 and TRBJ2-1; D unresolved. Trimming shortened V by 2 bases and J by 6 bases, and 11 bases separated the two germline ends. Germline V CDR1 and CDR2: LGHNA, YNFKEQ. The CDR3 spans 14 residues. This CDR3 reads CASSQPLVSNEQFF. The CDR3 DNA is TGTGCCAGCAGCCAACCCCTAGTGTCCAATGAGCAGTTCTTC.

This clone was recorded once. The chain combines TRBV9 with TRBJ2-2; 7 positions agree with TRBD1. The ends lost 2 bases at V and 0 bases at J; junction bases unmatched: 10. Germline V lookup: CDR1 SGDLS, CDR2 YYNGEE. The CDR3 is 18 amino acids. CDR3 bases: TGTGCCAGCAGCGTTTCGTTCCCCGGGACAGCGAACACCGGGGAGCTGTTTTTT. It encodes CASSVSFPGTANTGELFF.

Only a few counts were recorded for this clone. The chain recombines TRBV9 with TRBJ1-6, with D unresolved. The germline gives CDR1 SGDLS, CDR2 YYNGEE. This CDR3 has 13 residues. Trimming took 0 bases from V and 8 from J, leaving 6 bases between them. The CDR3, as DNA: TGTGCCAGCAGCGTAGCTCGGGATTCACCCCTCCACTTT. Amino acids: CASSVARDSPLHF. Using reference TRBV9 and TRBJ1-6 for the parts outside the CDR3, the full variable domain is DSGVTQTPKHLITATGQRVTLRCSPRSGDLSVYWYQQSLDQGLQFLIQYYNGEERAKGNILERFSAQQFPDLHSELNLSSLELGDSALYFCASSVARDSPLHFGNGTRLTVT.

The rearrangement uses TRBV11-2 and TRBJ1-4, with no clear D. Germline lookup yields CDR1 SGHAT and CDR2 FQNNGV. The CDR3 is 14 amino acids. Trimming stripped 2 bases from V and 7 bases from J, with 11 bases between. This CDR3 reads CASSLPGLGEKLFF. CDR3 sequence (DNA): TGTGCCAGCAGCTTACCGGGGTTAGGTGAAAAACTGTTTTTT.

As concerns this clone: Other DNA sequences within the sample encode an identical CDR3. The genes are TRBV7-9 and TRBJ1-6; D is undetermined. V lost 1 base to trimming and J lost 0 bases, with 4 bases between them. The CDR3 covers 15 residues. The germline gives CDR1 SEHNR, CDR2 FQNEAQ (reference sequence). DNA for the CDR3: TGTGCCAGCAGCTTAGTTAGCTCCTATAATTCACCCCTCCACTTT. It translates to CASSLVSSYNSPLHF.

The gene calls are TRBV9 and TRBJ2-5; 10 bases are a match to TRBD1. CDR1 is SGDLS and CDR2 is YYNGEE in the germline V gene. This CDR3 has 14 amino acids. The V and J ends lost 0 bases and 6 bases, in that order; junction bases with no gene match: 2. CDR3: CASSVGTGGKTQYF. Written as DNA, the CDR3 is TGTGCCAGCAGCGTAGGGACAGGGGGGAAGACCCAGTACTTC. Filled out from reference TRBV9 and TRBJ2-5, the complete variable domain reads DSGVTQTPKHLITATGQRVTLRCSPRSGDLSVYWYQQSLDQGLQFLIQYYNGEERAKGNILERFSAQQFPDLHSELNLSSLELGDSALYFCASSVGTGGKTQYFGPGTRLLVL.

This rearrangement joins TRBV18 to TRBJ2-5; D gene unclear. The germline V gene encodes CDR1 KGHSH and CDR2 LQKENI. Deletions cut 3 bases from V and 7 bases from J, with 15 bases between. This CDR3 is built from 14 residues. CDR3: CASSPGTPPWTQYF. In DNA, the CDR3 is TGTGCCAGCTCACCCGGCACCCCACCTTGGACCCAGTACTTC.

V usage is TRBV11-2 and J usage is TRBJ2-1, with a possible D match to TRBD1 (6 bases). The V gene's germline CDR1 is SGHAT and CDR2 FQNNGV. V was shortened by 5 bases and J by 2 bases, with 16 bases between the two germline ends. The CDR3 has 16 amino acids. CDR3 DNA: TGTGCCAGCAGCAAGCGGTCAGGGGAGCCCTACAATGAGCAGTTCTTC. Amino acids: CASSKRSGEPYNEQFF.

The rearrangement joins TRBV5-1 to TRBJ1-1; D is uncertain. V lost 3 bases to trimming and J lost 6 bases, with 6 bases between them. Per germline, CDR1 SGHRS and CDR2 YFSETQ. The CDR3 contains 11 residues. The DNA of the CDR3 is TGCGCCAGCAGCTCATTCCCTGAAGCTTTCTTT. Translation gives CASSSFPEAFF.

The V call is TRBV28, the J call TRBJ2-5; the match to TRBD1 covers 10 bases. Losses at the gene ends were 2 bases for V and 5 bases for J; bases not matched to a gene: 11. Looked up from germline, CDR1 is MDHEN and CDR2 is SYDVKM. CDR3 length: 17 amino acids. CDR3 DNA sequence: TGTGCCAGCAGTTTACCCACCGGGACAGGGGTGGGGGAGACCCAGTACTTC. This codes for CASSLPTGTGVGETQYF. Supplemented by reference TRBV28 and TRBJ2-5, the full variable domain reads DVKVTQSSRYLVKRTGEKVFLECVQDMDHENMFWYRQDPGLGLRLIYFSYDVKMKEKGDIPEGYSVSREKKERFSLILESASTNQTSMYLCASSLPTGTGVGETQYFGPGTRLLVL.